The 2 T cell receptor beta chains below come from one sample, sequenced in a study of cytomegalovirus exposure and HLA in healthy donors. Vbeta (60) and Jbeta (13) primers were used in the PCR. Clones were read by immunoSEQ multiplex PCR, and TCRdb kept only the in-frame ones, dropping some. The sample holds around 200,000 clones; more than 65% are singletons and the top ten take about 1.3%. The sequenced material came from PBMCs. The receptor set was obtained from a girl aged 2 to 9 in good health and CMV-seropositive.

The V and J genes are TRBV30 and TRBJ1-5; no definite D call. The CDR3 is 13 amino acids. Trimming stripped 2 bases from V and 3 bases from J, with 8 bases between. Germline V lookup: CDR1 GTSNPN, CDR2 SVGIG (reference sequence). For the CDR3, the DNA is TGTGCCTGGAGTCTAGCGAACAATCAGCCCCAGCATTTT. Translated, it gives CAWSLANNQPQHF.

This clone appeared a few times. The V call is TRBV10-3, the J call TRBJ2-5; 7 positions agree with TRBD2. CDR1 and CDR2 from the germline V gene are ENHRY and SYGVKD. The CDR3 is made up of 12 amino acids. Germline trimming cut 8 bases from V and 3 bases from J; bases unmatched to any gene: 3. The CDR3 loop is CAIGGGEETQYF. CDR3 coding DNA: TGTGCCATCGGGGGAGGGGAAGAGACCCAGTACTTC.